The subject of this entry is one TCR beta chain. Its antigen is not known. Time point given: recipient sample about 28 days before transplant, after cytoreduction. These data are taken from a study of T cell clonotyping in hematopoietic cell transplantation. For the study at large: Recipient samples before transplant were obtained post-cytoreduction.

Assay used: immunoSEQ multiplex PCR; TCRdb lists only in-frame clones, some missing. The sample consists of about 28,000 clones, 90% to 95% of them appearing once. Study-wide points: CD4 and CD8 repertoire contributions could not be separated without sorting. After transplant, recipient diversity fell while pathologically expanded clonotypes grew through day 180. Graft donor and pretransplant recipient Inverse Simpson Index values predicted broader posttransplant TCR diversity.

Trimming took off 3 bases at V and 4 bases at J, with 7 bases between the two ends. The germline gives CDR1 LNHDA, CDR2 SQIVND (reference sequence). The CDR3 consists of 12 residues. The genes are TRBV19 and TRBJ2-7; no firm D call. The material was peripheral blood mononuclear cells, obtained before stem cell transplant. The TCR comes from a man aged 50 or older with acute myeloid leukemia. Some clones in this sample may be carry-over from other donors' samples. Here the CDR3 reads CASSIDGYEQYF. The CDR3 nucleotides are TGTGCCAGTAGTATTGATGGGTACGAGCAGTACTTC.